The source of this T cell receptor beta chain is a study of glioma-infiltrating T cells after dendritic cell vaccination. For the study at large: Patients received autologous tumor lysate-pulsed dendritic cell vaccination between the early 2000s and the early 2010s. Findings and caveats of the study: The cohort had few patients with full blood and tumor sets. Longer survival after dendritic cell vaccination followed higher pretreatment TIL content.

V was shortened by 2 bases and J by 9 bases, with 17 bases between the two germline ends. Germline CDR1 reads SGHTA; CDR2 reads FQGNSA. The CDR3 length is 14 residues. Concerning this clone: Its antigen is still unknown.

Profiling relied on immunoSEQ multiplex PCR, and the TCRdb table lists in-frame clones only, not all of them. The table records 70,000 to 90,000 clones, 80% to 85% of them present only once. Stated time point: after dendritic cell vaccination, including at tumor progression/relapse. This receptor was taken from a human donor with glioblastoma. This specimen consisted of blood, obtained after dendritic cell vaccination. The chain uses TRBV7-2 and TRBJ2-7; the D is unclear. CDR3 sequence reads: CASSLFNTNIGQYF. The DNA for the CDR3 is TGTGCCAGCAGCTTATTTAATACCAACATTGGGCAGTACTTC.